The clone carrying this T cell receptor beta chain was seen at least ten times. This entry comes from a study of blood T cell repertoires in COVID-19. Clones were sequenced by immunoSEQ multiplex PCR, and TCRdb holds only the in-frame ones, with some missing. This sample has 240,000 or so clones, with about 68% found just once. Sequenced: peripheral blood. This receptor was taken from a woman of 80 years or more with acute or convalescent COVID-19.

CDR3 region: CASSYGTGGVLSLYKAFF. CDR3 sequence (DNA): TGTGCCAGCAGTTATGGGACAGGGGGGGTTTTGAGCCTCTATAAAGCTTTCTTT. The chain carries TRBV6-2 or TRBV6-3 and TRBJ1-1, with 11 bases aligning to TRBD1. V trimming: 3 bases; J trimming: 9 bases; junction bases outside the gene matches: 18. The length of the CDR3 is 18 residues. From germline, CDR1 is MNHEY and CDR2 SVGEGT.